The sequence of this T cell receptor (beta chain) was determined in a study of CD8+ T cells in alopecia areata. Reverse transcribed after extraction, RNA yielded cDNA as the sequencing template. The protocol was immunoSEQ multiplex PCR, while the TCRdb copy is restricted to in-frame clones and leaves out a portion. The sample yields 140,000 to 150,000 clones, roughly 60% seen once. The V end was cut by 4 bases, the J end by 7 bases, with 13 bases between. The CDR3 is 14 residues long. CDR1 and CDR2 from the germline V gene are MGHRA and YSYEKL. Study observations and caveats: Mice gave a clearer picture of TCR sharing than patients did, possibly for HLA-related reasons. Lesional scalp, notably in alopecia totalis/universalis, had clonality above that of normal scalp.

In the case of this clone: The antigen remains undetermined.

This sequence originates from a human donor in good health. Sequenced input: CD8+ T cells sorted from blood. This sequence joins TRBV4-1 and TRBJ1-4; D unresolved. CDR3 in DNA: TGCGCCAGCAGCCTAAAAGGGTCAGGTGAAAAACTGTTTTTT. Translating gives CASSLKGSGEKLFF.